These T cell receptor beta chains were read from a single sample in a study of T-cell reconstitution after alpha-beta-depleted transplantation in children. MiXCR was run by TCRdb on the PCR reads, yielding one entry per CDR3 protein. The sample consists of hundreds of thousands of distinct CDR3 sequences, approximately 11% of them appearing once. Sequences were derived from PBMCs, sampled before TCRalphabeta/CD19-depleted stem cell transplant. The receptors here all came from a child younger than two with acute myeloid leukemia, due to receive a stem cell transplant. Both conserved end residues are part of each CDR3. The order of the fields is CDR3 protein, CDR3 DNA, J gene, clone size, D gene, V gene. A D gene is named only where the DNA matches it firmly. Rows give clone size only sometimes, using once, few, many, or a class for an expanded clone.

CAAWSANEQFF TGTGCCGCCTGGAGTGCCAATGAGCAGTTCTTC TRBJ2-1 few NA TRBV10-3
CSVLSGRSDTQYF TGCAGCGTCCTTAGCGGGAGATCAGATACGCAGTATTTT TRBJ2-3 NA TRBD2 TRBV29-1
CSVASQGSTEAFF TGCAGCGTTGCCTCGCAGGGGAGCACTGAAGCTTTCTTT TRBJ1-1 few NA TRBV29-1
CSVDRAYNEQFF TGCAGCGTTGACAGGGCCTACAATGAGCAGTTCTTC TRBJ2-1 many NA TRBV29-1
CASSLNGGFNEQFF TGTGCCAGCAGCTTGAACGGGGGGTTCAATGAGCAGTTCTTC TRBJ2-1 many TRBD2 TRBV5-5
CASCPYGSGELFF TGTGCCAGCTGTCCATATGGCAGCGGGGAGCTGTTTTTT TRBJ2-2 NA NA TRBV11-2
CSALRGMDTEAFF TGCAGTGCTCTCCGGGGCATGGACACTGAAGCTTTCTTT TRBJ1-1 many NA TRBV20-1
CASSQRDNEQFF TGTGCCAGCAGCCAAAGGGACAATGAGCAGTTCTTC TRBJ2-1 NA NA TRBV14
CSVDTGGEFGYTF TGCAGCGTGGACACAGGGGGCGAATTTGGCTACACCTTC TRBJ1-2 many TRBD1 TRBV29-1
CASSYARSSGWYNEQFF TGTGCCAGCAGCTATGCCCGGTCTAGCGGGTGGTACAATGAGCAGTTCTTC TRBJ2-1 many TRBD2 TRBV12-3/TRBV12-4
CASSLGEETQYF TGTGCCAGCAGCTTAGGGGAAGAGACCCAGTACTTC TRBJ2-5 many NA TRBV7-2
CASSSRLVQSYNEQFF TGTGCCAGCAGCTCGCGACTAGTCCAATCCTACAATGAGCAGTTCTTC TRBJ2-1 few NA TRBV9
CSVDTASRGEQYF TGCAGCGTTGATACGGCTAGCCGCGGCGAGCAGTACTTC TRBJ2-7 NA NA TRBV29-1
CASSLVHRGEAFF TGTGCCAGCAGTTTAGTTCATAGGGGGGAAGCTTTCTTT TRBJ1-1 many NA TRBV12-3/TRBV12-4
CASSLMWGSGNEQFF TGCGCCAGCAGCTTGATGTGGGGGAGCGGCAATGAGCAGTTCTTC TRBJ2-1 many NA TRBV5-1
CASSYSAGAGNTIYF TGTGCCAGCAGTTACTCGGCAGGGGCTGGAAACACCATATATTTT TRBJ1-3 NA NA TRBV6-5